The clone carrying this T cell receptor (beta chain) occurred many times. The time point denotes: longitudinal time-point 1 (baseline). PBMCs stored at -80 C, numbering 2 million, were the origin of the unsorted libraries. TCRdb reanalysed the 5' RACE reads using MiXCR and keeps one entry per CDR3 protein. Of 71,000 or so distinct CDR3 sequences listed, around 13% are singletons. V was pared by 2 bases and J by 0 bases, with 8 bases between. Germline CDR1 and CDR2: ENHRY and SYGVKD. The CDR3 has 14 amino acids. This sample was taken from a study of neurological immune-mediated disorders. Sequencing was done on a sample of PBMCs. The chain is built from TRBV10-3 and TRBJ2-7; tentative D call: TRBD1 (6 bases). The sequence came from a female donor with HTLV-1-associated myelopathy (HAM/TSP). The CDR3 reads CAISEDRYSYEQYF. The CDR3 region has the DNA TGTGCCATCAGTGAGGACAGGTACTCCTACGAGCAGTACTTC.